The present T cell receptor beta chain was sequenced within a study of cytomegalovirus exposure and HLA in healthy donors. A remark on this clone: Its antigen is not known.

Study-wide points: Some segments of the V type, notably TRBV6-2 and TRBV6-3, were excluded as indistinguishable.

PCR was performed using 60 Vbeta and 13 Jbeta primers. The method was immunoSEQ multiplex PCR; TCRdb's version includes in-frame clones alone and lacks a portion of them. Here the sample spans 100,000 or so clones, more than 75% being singletons. Trimming pared 4 bases from V and 2 bases from J, leaving 10 bases between. CDR3 length equals 13 residues. Germline V CDR1 and CDR2: SQVTM, ANQGSEA. The TCR sequence derives from a woman aged 40 to 49 in good health and CMV-seropositive. The material sequenced was PBMCs. The J gene is TRBJ2-3, the V gene TRBV29-1, with D maybe TRBD2 (5 bases). CDR3 DNA sequence: TGCAGCGTTGGGGAGCCCCCCACAGATACGCAGTATTTT. The encoded protein is CSVGEPPTDTQYF.